This T cell receptor beta chain emerged from a study of naive and memory T cell subsets. TCR cDNA received a 3' ligated oligonucleotide that carried a UMI. RNA was extracted from under 3 ml of whole blood of healthy adults. Reverse transcription used DNase-treated unsorted total RNA, aiming for roughly 1 to 1,100 ng. This CDR3 is built from 12 residues. Trimming took off 7 bases at V and 4 bases at J, with 13 bases between the two ends. CDR1 is SQVTM, CDR2 ANQGSEA, per germline. This clonotype was recorded at least ten times. Amplification of ligated cDNA took four PCR rounds with SP2 and nested alpha and beta constant primers. Reverse transcription of blood and skin TCR RNA was primed at alpha and beta constant regions. TCRdb re-derived calls from the 5' RACE reads in MiXCR, one entry per CDR3 protein. This table holds roughly 30,000 distinct CDR3 sequences, 15% to 20% found once.

The TCR sequence derives from a female donor in good health. This chain connects TRBV29-1 to TRBJ1-2; D is unresolved. Here the CDR3 reads CSERGGLYGYTF. CDR3 nucleotides: TGCAGCGAAAGAGGAGGGCTCTATGGCTACACCTTC.